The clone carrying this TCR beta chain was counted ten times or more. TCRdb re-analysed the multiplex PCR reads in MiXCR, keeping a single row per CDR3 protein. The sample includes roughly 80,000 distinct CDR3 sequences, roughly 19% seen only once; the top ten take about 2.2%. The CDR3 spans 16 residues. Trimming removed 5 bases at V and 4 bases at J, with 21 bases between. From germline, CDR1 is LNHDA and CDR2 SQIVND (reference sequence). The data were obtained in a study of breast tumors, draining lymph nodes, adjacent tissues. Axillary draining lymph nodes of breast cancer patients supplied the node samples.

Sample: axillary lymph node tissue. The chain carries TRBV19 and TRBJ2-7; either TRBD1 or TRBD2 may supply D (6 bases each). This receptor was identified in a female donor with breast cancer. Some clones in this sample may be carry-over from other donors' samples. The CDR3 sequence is CASSPGGGGTLYEQYF. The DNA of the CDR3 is TGTGCCAGTAGTCCAGGAGGGGGAGGTACTCTTTACGAGCAGTACTTC.